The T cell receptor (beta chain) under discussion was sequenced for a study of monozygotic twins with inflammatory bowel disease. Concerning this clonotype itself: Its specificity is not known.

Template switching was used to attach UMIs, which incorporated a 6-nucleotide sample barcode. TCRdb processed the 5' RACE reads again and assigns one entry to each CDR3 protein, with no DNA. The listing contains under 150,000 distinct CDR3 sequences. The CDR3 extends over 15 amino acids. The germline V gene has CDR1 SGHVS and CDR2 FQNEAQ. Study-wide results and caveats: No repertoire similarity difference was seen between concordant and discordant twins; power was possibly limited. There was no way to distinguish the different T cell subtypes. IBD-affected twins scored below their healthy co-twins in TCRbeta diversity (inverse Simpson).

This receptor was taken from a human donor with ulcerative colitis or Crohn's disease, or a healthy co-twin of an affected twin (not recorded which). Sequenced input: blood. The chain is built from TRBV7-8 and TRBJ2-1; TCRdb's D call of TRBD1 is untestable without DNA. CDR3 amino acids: CASTLAPGHYNEQFF.